The next 30 T cell receptor beta chains were all read from a single sample in a study of blood T cell repertoires in COVID-19. Clones were read by immunoSEQ multiplex PCR, and TCRdb kept only the in-frame ones, dropping some. Of about 140,000 clones listed, about 87% are singletons. The specimen sequenced was peripheral blood. Receptors originate from a human donor in a cohort sampled during active COVID-19.

The DNA for the CDR3 is TGTGCCAGCTCACCACTGGAGGAAGGGGGCACTGAAGCTTTCTTT. Translation gives CASSPLEEGGTEAFF. The chain uses TRBV18 and TRBJ1-1; D may be TRBD1 (6 bases). Germline values: CDR1 KGHSH, CDR2 LQKENI. Deletions cut 1 base from V and 4 bases from J, with 13 bases between. The CDR3 is 15 amino acids.

This CDR3 reads CASSPGTGREQYF. The CDR3 DNA sequence: TGTGCCAGCAGCCCCGGGACAGGGAGGGAGCAGTACTTC. The rearrangement uses TRBV6-6 and TRBJ2-7; 9 bases line up with TRBD1. V lost 6 bases, J lost 7 bases, and 7 bases stayed unmatched. The length of the CDR3 is 13 residues. Germline lookup yields CDR1 MNHNY and CDR2 SVGAGI (reference sequence).

This clone turned up a few times. The genes are TRBV5-6 and TRBJ2-7; 7 positions match TRBD1. This CDR3 has 14 residues. The germline gives CDR1 SGHDT, CDR2 YYEEEE. The V segment lost 4 bases and the J segment 2 bases; nucleotides outside the gene matches: 6. The CDR3 loop reads CASSPLQGPYEQYF. The CDR3 coding sequence is TGTGCCAGCAGCCCCTTACAGGGGCCCTACGAGCAGTACTTC.

The chain recombines TRBV28 with TRBJ2-3, with D perhaps matching TRBD1 (6 bases). Looked up from germline, CDR1 is MDHEN and CDR2 is SYDVKM. This CDR3 has 15 residues. Trimming shortened V by 6 bases and J by 6 bases, and 19 bases separated the two germline ends. The CDR3 region is CASSLTGRTRDTQYF. CDR3 DNA: TGTGCCAGCAGCTTAACAGGGCGAACAAGGGATACGCAGTATTTT.

This clone appeared a single time. The chain couples TRBV6-6 to TRBJ2-7, with D unclear. Germline loops: CDR1 MNHNY, CDR2 SVGAGI (reference sequence). Trimming left V 2 bases short and J 3 bases short, with 8 bases between. This CDR3 is 13 amino acids long. DNA of the CDR3: TGTGCCAGCAGTTACAGCGAACGCTACGAGCAGTACTTC. Protein sequence: CASSYSERYEQYF.

The chain is built from TRBV5-5 and TRBJ1-1; TRBD1 matches 10 bases. The J segment lost 4 bases and the V segment lost 3 bases, leaving 12 bases of the junction unmatched. This CDR3 has 17 residues. CDR1 SGHKS and CDR2 YYEKEE come from the germline V gene (reference sequence). Written as DNA, the CDR3 is TGTGCCAGCAGCTCGGGACAGGGGATGTCTACACTCACTGAAGCTTTCTTT. Translated: CASSSGQGMSTLTEAFF.

The gene calls are TRBV18 and TRBJ2-1, with 12 bases that match TRBD1. Germline V gene sequence: CDR1 KGHSH, CDR2 LQKENI. CDR3 length equals 13 residues. Unmatched junction bases numbered 6, after V lost 3 bases and J lost 15 bases. CDR3 coding DNA: TGTGCCAGCTCACCTCGAGGGGACAGGGGGCTGTTCTTC. This encodes CASSPRGDRGLFF.

The chain is built from TRBV7-9 and TRBJ2-5, with a weak D call TRBD2 (5 bases). V was trimmed by 7 bases and J by 2 bases, leaving 17 bases between them. The length of the CDR3 is 15 residues. Per germline, CDR1 SEHNR and CDR2 FQNEAQ (reference sequence). Written as DNA, the CDR3 is TGTGCCAGCACCCAACGGAGCGGAGTACAAGAGACCCAGTACTTC. Translation: CASTQRSGVQETQYF.

CDR3 sequence: CASSYRDGYTF. For the CDR3, the DNA is TGTGCCAGCAGCTACAGGGACGGCTACACCTTC. The chain recombines TRBV7-9 with TRBJ1-2; TRBD1 might be the D (6 bases). V was clipped by 4 bases and J by 8 bases, with 8 bases between them. This CDR3 is 11 amino acids long. Germline assignment: CDR1 SEHNR and CDR2 FQNEAQ (reference sequence).

This clone was seen a single time. The chain is built from TRBV10-1 and TRBJ2-2, with TRBD1 matching over 8 bases. The CDR3 has 14 amino acids. With 8 bases clipped from V and 1 base from J, the junction kept 3 bases outside the gene matches. CDR1 WNHNN and CDR2 SYGVQD come from the germline V gene (reference sequence). This CDR3 reads CASRTGRNTGELFF. In nucleotides, the CDR3 is TGCGCCAGCCGGACAGGGAGGAACACCGGGGAGCTGTTTTTT.

The chain recombines TRBV2 with TRBJ2-7; TRBD2 matches at 11 bases. Germline values: CDR1 SNHLY, CDR2 FYNNEI. The V segment lost 6 bases and the J segment 1 base; nucleotides outside the gene matches: 8. The CDR3 loop spans 16 amino acids. CDR3 nucleotide sequence: TGTGCCAGCAGAGCTACGACTAGCGGGGCATCCTACGAGCAGTACTTC. It translates to CASRATTSGASYEQYF.

The rearrangement uses TRBV7-9 and TRBJ1-6; D not resolved. The CDR3 spans 15 residues. Germline CDR1 SEHNR, CDR2 FQNEAQ (reference sequence). V gave up 1 base and J gave up 9 bases, with 13 bases separating them. The DNA for the CDR3 is TGTGCCAGCAGCTTAGTGGTGGGCCTATCTTCACCCCTCCACTTT. Translated: CASSLVVGLSSPLHF.

This clone occurred a few times. This rearrangement joins TRBV6-5 to TRBJ1-5, with 7 bases that match TRBD1. V shed 6 bases and J 2 bases; nucleotides not matched to a gene: 4. The germline CDR1 and CDR2 sequences are MNHEY and SVGAGI. The CDR3 is 14 residues long. This CDR3 reads CASRPGTGNQPQHF. CDR3 in DNA: TGTGCCAGCAGACCCGGGACAGGCAATCAGCCCCAGCATTTT.

The chain has TRBV10-1 and TRBJ2-3; 7 bases map to TRBD2. V trimming: 0 bases; J trimming: 6 bases; junction bases outside the gene matches: 9. The CDR3 is made up of 16 amino acids. Germline V gene data show CDR1 as WNHNN and CDR2 as SYGVQD (reference sequence). The CDR3 loop reads CASSESLLATRDTQYF. The CDR3 DNA reads TGCGCCAGCAGTGAGTCCTTACTAGCGACCCGGGATACGCAGTATTTT.

The chain employs TRBV20-1 and TRBJ1-6; TRBD1 aligns across 7 bases. Germline V CDR1 and CDR2: DFQATT, SNEGSKA (reference sequence). The CDR3 is 14 residues long. V gave up 3 bases and J gave up 5 bases; unmatched junction bases: 4. CDR3 bases: TGCAGTGCTAGTGGGGGACAGAATAATTCACCCCTCCACTTT. Translation gives CSASGGQNNSPLHF.

The rearrangement joins TRBV2 to TRBJ1-1; D remains ambiguous. The CDR3 length is 14 residues. Germline V gives CDR1 SNHLY, CDR2 FYNNEI. Trimming shortened V by 1 base and J by 3 bases, and 9 bases separated the two germline ends. CDR3 loop: CASSEGFGDTEAFF. CDR3 coding DNA: TGTGCCAGCAGTGAAGGTTTCGGGGACACTGAAGCTTTCTTT.

The chain is built from TRBV28 and TRBJ1-2, with D perhaps matching TRBD1 (5 bases). Germline lookup yields CDR1 MDHEN and CDR2 SYDVKM. Deletions cut 6 bases from V and 2 bases from J, with 16 bases between. The CDR3 length is 15 residues. This CDR3 is CASSSPTVTNYGYTF. CDR3 bases: TGTGCCAGCAGCTCTCCGACAGTTACGAACTATGGCTACACCTTC.

The V call is TRBV6-5, the J call TRBJ1-6; TRBD1 might be the D (6 bases). The V gene lost 11 bases and the J gene lost 7 bases, with 15 bases spanning the gap. The CDR3 covers 13 residues. Germline V gene sequence: CDR1 MNHEY, CDR2 SVGAGI. CDR3 sequence (DNA): TGTGCCGCCCAGGCAGGGGAGAATTCACCCCTCCACTTT. It codes for CAAQAGENSPLHF.

The CDR3 DNA sequence: TGTGCCAGCAGCTTATACAGGGTAAGAAGCACAGATACGCAGTATTTT. Protein product: CASSLYRVRSTDTQYF. The chain couples TRBV7-9 to TRBJ2-3, with D maybe TRBD1 (6 bases). This CDR3 is 16 amino acids long. V lost 2 bases and J 0 bases, leaving 12 bases between the germline ends. From germline, CDR1 is SEHNR and CDR2 FQNEAQ (reference sequence).

This clone was recorded once. The V call is TRBV11-3, the J call TRBJ2-5, with 10 bases that match TRBD2. Germline V gene lookup returns CDR1 SGHNT and CDR2 YENEEA. CDR3 length: 13 amino acids. The junction had 2 bases not matched to a gene; V was cut back by 4 bases and J by 6 bases. The CDR3 nucleotides are TGTGCCAGCAGCTCGGGACTAGCGAAGACCCAGTACTTC. Amino acids: CASSSGLAKTQYF. Filled out from reference TRBV11-3 and TRBJ2-5, the complete variable domain reads EAGVVQSPRYKIIEKKQPVAFWCNPISGHNTLYWYLQNLGQGPELLIRYENEEAVDDSQLPKDRFSAERLKGVDSTLKIQPAELGDSAVYLCASSSGLAKTQYFGPGTRLLVL.

With regard to this clone: Other DNA sequences in this specimen translate into the identical CDR3. In DNA form, the CDR3 reads TGTGCCAGCAGCCAACCGGGACAGGGTGCCTACGAGCAGTACTTC. Protein product: CASSQPGQGAYEQYF. The chain is built from TRBV3-1 (or the pseudogene TRBV3-2) and TRBJ2-7; TRBD1 matches at 9 bases. Losses at the gene ends were 2 bases for V and 2 bases for J; bases not matched to a gene: 4. The CDR3 covers 15 residues. Germline V CDR1 and CDR2: LGHDT, YNNKEL (reference sequence).

The V gene is TRBV10-2, the J gene TRBJ2-1, with 11 positions matching TRBD1. The CDR3 spans 14 residues. In germline, CDR1 is WSHSY, CDR2 SAAADI. V shed 7 bases, J shed 7 bases, and the junction held 6 bases outside the gene matches. The CDR3 region has the DNA TGCGCCAGCACCGGGACAGGGGGTGGTAATGAGCAGTTCTTC. It codes for CASTGTGGGNEQFF.

The gene calls are TRBV28 and TRBJ2-5, with a weak D call TRBD1 (9 bases). Germline V gene data show CDR1 as MDHEN and CDR2 as SYDVKM. CDR3 size: 14 residues. The V end was cut by 4 bases, the J end by 6 bases, with 15 bases between. The CDR3 loop reads CASSSGGTGKTQYF. CDR3 nucleotides: TGTGCCAGCAGTTCGGGGGGGACAGGGAAGACCCAGTACTTC.

This clone was recorded many times. The rearrangement joins TRBV27 to TRBJ2-3, with 8 bases identical to TRBD2. The CDR3 is made up of 15 amino acids. J lost 3 bases, V lost 5 bases, and 7 bases had no gene match. The germline V gene has CDR1 MNHEY and CDR2 SMNVEV (reference sequence). CDR3 residues: CASSPAGDGTDTQYF. Written as DNA, the CDR3 is TGTGCCAGCAGTCCAGCGGGGGACGGGACAGATACGCAGTATTTT.

This chain links TRBV5-1 with TRBJ2-2; 8 bases agree with TRBD1. The junction had 15 bases not matched to a gene; V was cut back by 4 bases and J by 7 bases. The CDR3 sequence is 17 residues long. Germline assignment: CDR1 SGHRS and CDR2 YFSETQ. In DNA form, the CDR3 reads TGCGCCAGCAGCCTCCAAGCAGGCAGGGGGCATGTCGGGGAGCTGTTTTTT. It is translated as CASSLQAGRGHVGELFF.

This chain links TRBV9 with TRBJ1-2, with 7 bases fitting TRBD1. The CDR3 consists of 15 residues. V lost 2 bases, J lost 8 bases, and 12 bases stayed unmatched. CDR1 and CDR2 (germline): SGDLS, YYNGEE. CDR3 protein: CASSVAYRGEEGYTF. CDR3 nucleotide sequence: TGTGCCAGCAGCGTCGCGTACAGGGGAGAAGAGGGCTACACCTTC.

This chain links TRBV5-1 with TRBJ2-3, with D tentatively TRBD1 (5 bases). Trimming cost V 0 bases and J 2 bases, with 13 bases left between them. Germline CDR1 is SGHRS and CDR2 is YFSETQ. The CDR3 is made up of 16 amino acids. The CDR3 sequence: CASSLDRHEITDTQYF. CDR3 DNA sequence: TGCGCCAGCAGCTTGGACAGGCACGAGATCACAGATACGCAGTATTTT.

This clone was counted between two and nine times. The chain combines TRBV11-3 with TRBJ1-2; possible D gene TRBD1, 6 bases. The CDR3 is made up of 9 amino acids. CDR1 SGHNT and CDR2 YENEEA come from the germline V gene. The CDR3 here is CARGYGYTF. As DNA, the CDR3 is TGTGCTAGGGGGTATGGCTACACCTTC.

The gene calls are TRBV27 and TRBJ2-5; 8 bases line up with TRBD2. The CDR3 loop spans 11 amino acids. The germline V gene has CDR1 MNHEY and CDR2 SMNVEV (reference sequence). J lost 9 bases, V lost 4 bases, and 1 base had no gene match. CDR3 in amino acids: CASSSGGAQYF. The CDR3 nucleotides read TGTGCCAGCAGTTCGGGAGGGGCCCAGTACTTC.

This chain links TRBV30 with TRBJ1-2, with 7 bases identical to TRBD1. CDR3 length: 16 amino acids. Germline CDR1 is GTSNPN and CDR2 is SVGIG (reference sequence). The trim removed 2 bases at V and 7 bases at J, leaving 16 bases unmatched. The CDR3 DNA follows: TGTGCCTGGAGTTGGGGGGACAGAGTAATCTCGGGTGGCTACACCTTC. It translates to CAWSWGDRVISGGYTF.